This passage covers 12 T cell receptor beta chains from one sample sequenced in a study of shared clonotypes between healthy human individuals. The naive CD8 population came from CD45RO-negative cells selected for CCR7, without terminally differentiated effector memory CD45RA+ cells. Generated by immunoSEQ multiplex PCR, the TCRdb table keeps only in-frame clones and is missing some. Seen here are around 2,100,000 clones, over 85% observed once, and the top ten hold roughly 1%. Specimen: naive CD8+ T cells sorted from blood. The receptors come from a young man in good health.

The chain has TRBV27 and TRBJ2-7, with 7 bases fitting TRBD2. The J call is uncertain, as TRBJ2-1 better fits the DNA end. CDR3 length: 17 amino acids. Germline lookup yields CDR1 MNHEY and CDR2 SMNVEV (reference sequence). CDR3 coding DNA: TGTGCCAGCAGTTTATCGTATAGGGAGGGCTTAAACAATGAGCAGTTCTTC. Translation: CASSLSYREGLNNEQFF.

In regard to this clone: At the DNA level, this CDR3 is encoded by other sequences in the same sample as well. The CDR3 protein is CASSLPNEKLFF. The CDR3 nucleotides are TGTGCCAGCAGTTTACCGAATGAAAAACTGTTTTTT. The chain is built from TRBV28 and TRBJ1-4; D is uncertain. Germline V CDR1 and CDR2: MDHEN, SYDVKM. Trimming cost V 2 bases and J 5 bases, with 3 bases left between them. This CDR3 comprises 12 residues.

The gene calls are TRBV7-9 and TRBJ1-3, with 7 bases fitting TRBD1. V lost 4 bases to trimming and J lost 2 bases; unmatched junction nucleotides: 5. The CDR3 runs 15 residues. The germline CDR1 and CDR2 sequences are SEHNR and FQNEAQ (reference sequence). CDR3 region: CASSYPGQPGNTIYF. The CDR3 DNA reads as TGTGCCAGCAGCTACCCGGGACAGCCTGGAAACACCATATATTTT.

V gene TRBV29-1 combines with J gene TRBJ1-1; D remains ambiguous. Trimming removed 2 bases at V and 5 bases at J, with 18 bases between. Germline V lookup: CDR1 SQVTM, CDR2 ANQGSEA. The CDR3 extends over 15 amino acids. As DNA, the CDR3 is TGCAGCGTTGAATATTTAACGGGCTTTGGAACTGAAGCTTTCTTT. Encoded protein: CSVEYLTGFGTEAFF. Variable domain in full (rest from reference TRBV29-1 and TRBJ1-1): SAVISQKPSRDICQRGTSLTIQCQVDSQVTMMFWYRQQPGQSLTLIATANQGSEATYESGFVIDKFPISRPNLTFSTLTVSNMSPEDSSIYLCSVEYLTGFGTEAFFGQGTRLTVV.

This clone appeared once. The chain is built from TRBV13 and TRBJ2-3; D possibly uses TRBD1 or TRBD2 (5 bases each). The V gene's germline CDR1 is PRHDT and CDR2 FYEKMQ (reference sequence). The CDR3 runs to 17 residues. Trimming left V 0 bases short and J 0 bases short, with 13 bases between. This chain's CDR3 is CASSLGTRGPSTDTQYF. The CDR3 DNA reads as TGTGCCAGCAGCTTAGGCACTAGGGGACCCAGCACAGATACGCAGTATTTT.

V and J are TRBV10-2 and TRBJ1-1, with D possibly matching TRBD1 (5 bases). The length of the CDR3 is 12 residues. Germline V gene sequence: CDR1 WSHSY, CDR2 SAAADI. The germline V and J ends were trimmed by 7 bases and 10 bases, with 16 bases remaining between them. The CDR3 sequence is CASNLGETGAFF. The CDR3 nucleotides are TGCGCCAGCAACCTGGGGGAAACGGGAGCTTTCTTT.

This clone was seen once. The chain recombines TRBV7-9 with TRBJ2-7; either TRBD1 or TRBD2 may fit D (5 bases each). The CDR3 extends over 14 amino acids. Trimming shortened V by 2 bases and J by 1 base, and 9 bases separated the two germline ends. Germline CDR1 reads SEHNR; CDR2 reads FQNEAQ (reference sequence). In DNA, the CDR3 is TGTGCCAGCAGCTTATTTGGGGGTTCCTACGAGCAGTACTTC. This sequence encodes CASSLFGGSYEQYF. The entire variable domain, with the rest obtained from reference TRBV7-9 and TRBJ2-7, is as follows: DTGVSQNPRHKITKRGQNVTFRCDPISEHNRLYWYRQTLGQGPEFLTYFQNEAQLEKSRLLSDRFSAERPKGSFSTLEIQRTEQGDSAMYLCASSLFGGSYEQYFGPGTRLTVT.

The chain carries TRBV5-6 and TRBJ2-1; the match to TRBD2 covers 8 bases. CDR3 length: 19 residues. Looked up from germline, CDR1 is SGHDT and CDR2 is YYEEEE. With 4 bases clipped from V and 0 bases from J, the junction kept 15 bases outside the gene matches. CDR3 nucleotide sequence: TGTGCCAGCAGCCCCAGGGAGCTAGCGGGCAGGAGCTCCTACAATGAGCAGTTCTTC. Its translation: CASSPRELAGRSSYNEQFF.

The chain uses TRBV13 and TRBJ2-1; 11 nucleotides align to TRBD2. The ends lost 4 bases at V and 5 bases at J; junction bases unmatched: 7. The CDR3 is made up of 16 amino acids. Germline V CDR1 and CDR2: PRHDT, FYEKMQ (reference sequence). CDR3 loop: CASSSLAGGDHNEQFF. In nucleotides, the CDR3 is TGTGCCAGCAGCTCATTAGCGGGAGGGGACCACAATGAGCAGTTCTTC.

The chain links TRBV27 to TRBJ2-3, with D unclear. The V and J ends lost 10 bases and 1 base respectively, with 9 bases between them. The CDR3 consists of 12 residues. CDR1 and CDR2 (germline): MNHEY, SMNVEV (reference sequence). This chain's CDR3 is CATSRGTDTQYF. In nucleotides, the CDR3 is TGTGCCACCTCCCGGGGCACAGATACGCAGTATTTT.

The chain links TRBV6-5 to TRBJ1-2; D is perhaps TRBD1 (6 bases). Germline V gives CDR1 MNHEY, CDR2 SVGAGI. V lost 0 bases and J 8 bases, leaving 13 bases between the germline ends. The CDR3 length is 14 residues. CDR3 bases: TGTGCCAGCAGTTACTCGACGGGGGCAGACGGCTACACCTTC. It translates to CASSYSTGADGYTF.

As for this clone: The sample has other DNA sequences that encode this CDR3 too. CDR3: CASSLRGGSTDTQYF. CDR3 nucleotides: TGCGCCAGCAGCTTGCGGGGGGGAAGCACAGATACGCAGTATTTT. This chain connects TRBV5-1 to TRBJ2-3; 8 bases agree with TRBD2. Germline-derived CDR1 and CDR2 are SGHRS and YFSETQ. The CDR3 extends over 15 amino acids. After removal of 1 base from V and 0 bases from J, the junction contained 1 base not matched to a gene.